This T cell receptor beta chain was sequenced during a study of OX40 agonist ivuxolimab in advanced cancers. Overall study results and limits: At 0.1 to 3.0 mg/kg, CD4+ and CD8+ blood T cells expanded clonally by week 6.

A word on this clone: The target antigen is unknown.

The CDR3 length is 16 residues. Trimming removed 2 bases at V and 4 bases at J, with 15 bases between. From germline, CDR1 is MNHEY and CDR2 SVGAGI. Measured with immunoSEQ multiplex PCR; TCRdb has only the in-frame clones, and not every one. The sample has 30,000 to 40,000 clones; 88% are singletons. The chain carries TRBV6-5 and TRBJ1-3, with D possibly being TRBD1 (6 bases). The input for sequencing was CD4+ or CD8+ T cells sorted from blood, taken in a trial of the OX40 agonist ivuxolimab. The source of this sequence is an adult with an advanced solid tumor such as melanoma, head and neck, liver or kidney cancer. CDR3 in amino acids: CASSYGGPAGGNTIYF. Here the CDR3 DNA reads TGTGCCAGCAGTTACGGGGGGCCAGCGGGGGGAAACACCATATATTTT.